This T cell receptor (beta chain) was documented in a study of blood T cell repertoires in COVID-19. This clone was picked up a small number of times. TCRdb's copy holds only in-frame clones and misses some; the assay was immunoSEQ multiplex PCR. The repertoire holds about 69,000 clones, with 85% to 90% as singletons. The CDR3 runs to 16 residues. With 3 bases removed from V and 8 bases from J, the gap between germline ends came to 21 bases. CDR1 is SGDLS and CDR2 is YYNGEE in the germline V gene. Input material: peripheral blood. The receptor comes from a man of 80 years or more with acute or convalescent COVID-19. The chain employs TRBV9 and TRBJ2-1; perhaps TRBD1 as D (6 bases). This CDR3 is CASSDHQGPPSDEQFF. The DNA for the CDR3 is TGTGCCAGCAGCGACCACCAGGGGCCTCCTTCGGATGAGCAGTTCTTC.